These 12 T cell receptor beta chains came from one sample sequenced in a study of regulatory T cells. Study-wide results and caveats: Hydrophobic residues at CDR3 positions 6 and 7 were enriched in conventional CD4+ T cells of CD3G-deficient patients.

These receptors have no identified antigens. The PCR used 52 TRBV and 13 TRBJ primers. Libraries were prepared by immunoSEQ multiplex PCR; TCRdb keeps only in-frame clonotypes and omits some of them. This sample has some 15,000 clones, with 75% to 85% found just once. Sequencing input: conventional CD4+ T cells sorted from blood. The receptors shown here come from a person aged 25 to 40 with CD3G deficiency.

The V call is TRBV19, the J call TRBJ2-3; no firm D call. This CDR3 comprises 15 residues. CDR1 is LNHDA and CDR2 is SQIVND in the germline V gene (reference sequence). V was shortened by 5 bases and J by 1 base, with 13 bases between the two germline ends. CDR3 sequence (DNA): TGTGCCAGTAGTTTGGGCGCAGCCCGCACAGATACGCAGTATTTT. It specifies CASSLGAARTDTQYF.

This chain uses TRBV5-1 with TRBJ1-1; 7 bases agree with TRBD1. The junction had 11 bases not matched to a gene; V was cut back by 7 bases and J by 5 bases. CDR1 and CDR2 from the germline V gene are SGHRS and YFSETQ. The CDR3 spans 14 residues. The CDR3 DNA sequence: TGCGCCAGCCTTGACAGGGCAGGAGGAACTGAAGCTTTCTTT. Translation: CASLDRAGGTEAFF.

The chain links TRBV5-1 to TRBJ2-1, with TRBD1 matching over 7 bases. The CDR3 runs 15 residues. CDR1 is SGHRS and CDR2 is YFSETQ in the germline V gene. The J segment lost 5 bases and the V segment lost 0 bases, leaving 5 bases of the junction unmatched. CDR3 protein: CASSLGSGQNNEQFF. The CDR3, as DNA: TGCGCCAGCAGCTTGGGTTCGGGACAGAACAATGAGCAGTTCTTC.

Only a few counts were recorded for this clone. The gene calls are TRBV5-1 and TRBJ1-2; a possible D gene is TRBD1 (5 bases). Germline V gene lookup returns CDR1 SGHRS and CDR2 YFSETQ. The V end lost 4 bases, the J end lost 8 bases, and 12 bases lay between the germline ends. This CDR3 is 12 amino acids long. This CDR3 is CASSPGGIGYTF. In DNA form, the CDR3 reads TGCGCCAGCAGCCCGGGGGGGATCGGCTACACCTTC.

This sequence joins TRBV5-1 and TRBJ2-5; a weak D match, TRBD1 (6 bases). Germline V gene sequence: CDR1 SGHRS, CDR2 YFSETQ. Trimming shortened V by 0 bases and J by 5 bases, and 14 bases separated the two germline ends. The CDR3 consists of 15 residues. In nucleotides, the CDR3 is TGCGCCAGCAGCTTGGCGTCCACAGGGCGGGAGACCCAGTACTTC. Its translation is CASSLASTGRETQYF.

This chain connects TRBV19 to TRBJ1-1; 10 nucleotides match TRBD1. This CDR3 contains 15 residues. CDR1 and CDR2 (germline): LNHDA, SQIVND (reference sequence). V trimming: 11 bases; J trimming: 1 base; junction bases outside the gene matches: 10. CDR3 nucleotide sequence: TGTGCCTCCCGGGACAGGGGACGCGGGAACACTGAAGCTTTCTTT. This translates into CASRDRGRGNTEAFF.

This sequence joins TRBV5-1 and TRBJ1-2; D unresolved. The CDR3 spans 13 residues. Trimming removed 0 bases from V and 2 bases from J, with 5 bases in between. Germline V gene lookup returns CDR1 SGHRS and CDR2 YFSETQ. The CDR3 here is CASSLDGNYGYTF. In DNA form, the CDR3 reads TGCGCCAGCAGCTTGGACGGAAACTATGGCTACACCTTC.

The rearrangement joins TRBV5-1 to TRBJ2-5, with 8 bases fitting TRBD1. The CDR3 is made up of 15 amino acids. Germline assignment: CDR1 SGHRS and CDR2 YFSETQ. The ends lost 5 bases at V and 1 base at J; junction bases unmatched: 7. The CDR3 reads CASSRGTGSQETQYF. CDR3 sequence (DNA): TGCGCCAGCAGTCGCGGGACAGGCTCCCAAGAGACCCAGTACTTC.

V and J are TRBV5-1 and TRBJ2-3; 7 bases line up with TRBD1. The CDR3 covers 15 residues. The V segment lost 1 base and the J segment 3 bases; nucleotides outside the gene matches: 5. Germline V gene sequence: CDR1 SGHRS, CDR2 YFSETQ. CDR3 sequence: CASSLNRDRTDTQYF. CDR3 coding DNA: TGCGCCAGCAGCTTGAACCGGGACAGAACAGATACGCAGTATTTT.

The chain employs TRBV30 and TRBJ1-1; D may be TRBD1 (5 bases). The CDR3 is 14 amino acids. In germline, CDR1 is GTSNPN, CDR2 SVGIG (reference sequence). V dropped 2 bases and J dropped 1 base, with 11 bases sitting between them. CDR3 nucleotides: TGTGCCTGGAGTCGCCCCGGGGGGAACACTGAAGCTTTCTTT. Translation gives CAWSRPGGNTEAFF.

The V gene is TRBV28, the J gene TRBJ1-2, with D possibly TRBD1 on 6 matching bases. This CDR3 is built from 14 residues. CDR1 is MDHEN and CDR2 is SYDVKM in the germline V gene. The V end was cut by 5 bases, the J end by 7 bases, with 17 bases between. CDR3 coding DNA: TGTGCCAGCAGTGCCCACTCACTCAGGGGTGGCTACACCTTC. This sequence encodes CASSAHSLRGGYTF.

The chain couples TRBV28 to TRBJ1-3; D remains unclear. The V gene's germline CDR1 is MDHEN and CDR2 SYDVKM. V dropped 4 bases and J dropped 1 base, with 17 bases sitting between them. The length of the CDR3 is 17 residues. CDR3 sequence (DNA): TGTGCCAGCAGTTCACCTACTGCCGAGTTTTCTGGAAACACCATATATTTT. Amino acid sequence: CASSSPTAEFSGNTIYF.